These 29 T cell receptor beta chains share one sample of origin, sequenced in a study of vaccination effects on CD4 cells after COVID-19. Clones were read by immunoSEQ multiplex PCR, and TCRdb kept only the in-frame ones, dropping some. In the table there are some 79,000 clones, around 74% of which are singletons. Peptide-pool stimulation followed by sequencing identified expanded antigen-specific CD4+ clonotypes in the ViraFEST assay. Following 10 days of culture, CD4+ T cells were isolated. Antigens of these TCRs are unknown. The source material was CD4+ T cells from PBMCs cultured with HCoV-229E spike peptides, sampled before COVID-19 vaccination. These receptors originate from a human donor who received a COVID-19 vaccine.

The rearrangement uses TRBV6-1 and TRBJ2-6; D is unclear. Trimming cost V 0 bases and J 0 bases, with 6 bases left between them. Germline V lookup: CDR1 MNHNS, CDR2 SASEGT. The CDR3 contains 16 residues. CDR3 sequence: CASSEAPGSGANVLTF. For the CDR3, the DNA is TGTGCCAGCAGTGAAGCGCCCGGCTCTGGGGCCAACGTCCTGACTTTC.

The chain links TRBV29-1 to TRBJ2-3; D is uncertain. CDR1 SQVTM and CDR2 ANQGSEA come from the germline V gene. The length of the CDR3 is 14 residues. Trimming removed 4 bases at V and 4 bases at J, with 15 bases between. The CDR3 DNA is TGCAGCGTTGTGACCCAAACGTTTGCAGATACGCAGTATTTT. This translates into CSVVTQTFADTQYF.

The rearrangement links TRBV6-5 to TRBJ1-5; no clear D gene. Deletions cut 6 bases from V and 0 bases from J, with 6 bases between. The germline V gene encodes CDR1 MNHEY and CDR2 SVGAGI. The CDR3 spans 13 residues. The CDR3 DNA follows: TGTGCCAGCAGCTTCTATAGCAATCAGCCCCAGCATTTT. Its protein is CASSFYSNQPQHF.

This chain links TRBV7-2 with TRBJ2-5; perhaps D is TRBD1 or TRBD2 (5 bases each). The length of the CDR3 is 15 residues. Trimming stripped 4 bases from V and 4 bases from J, with 16 bases between. CDR1 and CDR2 from the germline V gene are SGHTA and FQGNSA. Here the CDR3 DNA reads TGTGCCAGCAGCTCAAGATGGGGGTTACGAGAGACCCAGTACTTC. Protein: CASSSRWGLRETQYF. The complete variable domain, with remaining parts taken from reference TRBV7-2 and TRBJ2-5, reads GAGVSQSPSNKVTEKGKDVELRCDPISGHTALYWYRQSLGQGLEFLIYFQGNSAPDKSGLPSDRFSAERTGGSVSTLTIQRTQQEDSAVYLCASSSRWGLRETQYFGPGTRLLVL.

This clone was seen a handful of times. This chain's CDR3 is CASKAFTENTEAFF. In DNA form, the CDR3 reads TGTGCCAGCAAAGCGTTTACCGAGAACACTGAAGCTTTCTTT. V and J are TRBV6-5 and TRBJ1-1; D gene unclear. Per germline, CDR1 MNHEY and CDR2 SVGAGI. Trimming pared 7 bases from V and 1 base from J, leaving 13 bases between. CDR3 length: 14 amino acids.

CDR3 in amino acids: CASSSDGNYGYTF. The CDR3 DNA reads as TGCGCCAGCAGCTCGGACGGTAACTATGGCTACACCTTC. This chain connects TRBV5-1 to TRBJ1-2; no reliable D call. Looked up from germline, CDR1 is SGHRS and CDR2 is YFSETQ. This CDR3 region has 13 residues. V was trimmed by 3 bases and J by 1 base, leaving 7 bases between them. The full variable domain, completed using reference TRBV5-1 and TRBJ1-2, is KAGVTQTPRYLIKTRGQQVTLSCSPISGHRSVSWYQQTPGQGLQFLFEYFSETQRNKGNFPGRFSGRQFSNSRSEMNVSTLELGDSALYLCASSSDGNYGYTFGSGTRLTVV.

The chain links TRBV18 to TRBJ2-2, with D perhaps matching TRBD2 (6 bases). The germline V and J ends were trimmed by 4 bases and 5 bases, with 11 bases remaining between them. This CDR3 spans 14 amino acids. Germline CDR1 KGHSH, CDR2 LQKENI. The CDR3 DNA follows: TGTGCCAGCTCACTTCCCGGGGGTACCGGGGAGCTGTTTTTT. This codes for CASSLPGGTGELFF.

This chain joins TRBV6-1 and TRBJ1-6; D possibly corresponds to TRBD1 (5 bases). The length of the CDR3 is 13 residues. Trimming removed 3 bases at V and 9 bases at J, with 9 bases between. The germline gives CDR1 MNHNS, CDR2 SASEGT. CDR3 coding DNA: TGTGCCAGCAGTGAGACCAGGGTTTCACCCCTCCACTTT. As protein: CASSETRVSPLHF.

Written as DNA, the CDR3 is TGCGCCAGCAGCTTGCGGGACGGCAGCACAGATACGCAGTATTTT. It specifies CASSLRDGSTDTQYF. The J gene is TRBJ2-3, the V gene TRBV5-1; D is perhaps TRBD1 or TRBD2 (5 bases each). This CDR3 is 15 amino acids long. Germline V lookup: CDR1 SGHRS, CDR2 YFSETQ. V lost 1 base and J 0 bases, leaving 9 bases between the germline ends.

V is TRBV12-3 or TRBV12-4 and J is TRBJ1-2; tentatively, D is TRBD1 (5 bases). The CDR3 spans 13 residues. The germline V and J ends were trimmed by 1 base and 8 bases, with 11 bases remaining between them. CDR3 loop: CASSLGGDRGYTF. Written as DNA, the CDR3 is TGTGCCAGCAGTTTAGGGGGGGACCGGGGCTACACCTTC.

The V gene is TRBV4-2, the J gene TRBJ2-6; D unresolved. The germline V and J ends were trimmed by 0 bases and 4 bases, with 4 bases remaining between them. The CDR3 runs 14 residues. CDR1 is LGHNA, CDR2 YNFKEQ, per germline. CDR3 region: CASSQDEGANVLTF. Here the CDR3 DNA reads TGTGCCAGCAGCCAAGATGAGGGGGCCAACGTCCTGACTTTC.

The chain carries TRBV9 and TRBJ2-1, with 11 bases matching TRBD2. The V segment lost 0 bases and the J segment 7 bases; nucleotides outside the gene matches: 6. The germline CDR1 and CDR2 sequences are SGDLS and YYNGEE. This CDR3 is built from 16 residues. CDR3: CASSVAVTSGVNEQFF. CDR3 in DNA: TGTGCCAGCAGCGTAGCGGTGACTAGCGGGGTGAATGAGCAGTTCTTC.

This clone is categorized as medium-sized. The chain is built from TRBV30 and TRBJ1-2; 12 bases map to TRBD1. CDR1 is GTSNPN and CDR2 is SVGIG in the germline V gene (reference sequence). The CDR3 covers 12 residues. The CDR3 loop is CARDRGRLSYTF. The CDR3 bases are TGTGCACGGGACAGGGGGCGTTTAAGCTACACCTTC.

The chain is built from TRBV5-4 and TRBJ2-2; the match to TRBD1 covers 10 bases. The germline CDR1 and CDR2 sequences are SGHNT and YYREEE (reference sequence). J was trimmed by 7 bases and V by 4 bases; bases with no gene match: 10. CDR3 length: 16 residues. As DNA, the CDR3 is TGTGCCAGCAGCAAAGGAGACAGGGGGCGTAACGGGGAGCTGTTTTTT. It yields the protein CASSKGDRGRNGELFF.

This clone showed up just a few times. This chain joins TRBV24-1 and TRBJ2-1; possible D gene TRBD1, 5 bases. Looked up from germline, CDR1 is KGHDR and CDR2 is SFDVKD. Trimming shortened V by 6 bases and J by 2 bases, and 13 bases separated the two germline ends. The CDR3 totals 15 residues. CDR3: CATSPGRVTYNEQFF. The DNA for the CDR3 is TGTGCCACCAGTCCCGGCAGGGTCACCTACAATGAGCAGTTCTTC.

A few counts support this clone. CDR3 protein: CASSLGTGDNEQFF. The CDR3 nucleotides are TGCGCCAGCAGCTTGGGGACAGGGGACAATGAGCAGTTCTTC. This chain links TRBV5-1 with TRBJ2-1; 9 nucleotides match TRBD1. With 0 bases clipped from V and 5 bases from J, the junction kept 0 bases outside the gene matches. CDR1 is SGHRS, CDR2 YFSETQ, per germline. The CDR3 is made up of 14 amino acids. The variable domain in full, with the rest retrieved from reference TRBV5-1 and TRBJ2-1, is KAGVTQTPRYLIKTRGQQVTLSCSPISGHRSVSWYQQTPGQGLQFLFEYFSETQRNKGNFPGRFSGRQFSNSRSEMNVSTLELGDSALYLCASSLGTGDNEQFFGPGTRLTVL.

The chain recombines TRBV7-3 with TRBJ2-5; D is perhaps TRBD2 (7 bases). V lost 6 bases and J 4 bases, leaving 21 bases between the germline ends. Germline V gene data show CDR1 as SGHTA and CDR2 as FQGTGA. The CDR3 is 16 amino acids. The DNA for the CDR3 is TGTGCCAGCAGTCAGGGGTCCGGGGGGAGTCGAGAGACCCAGTACTTC. This encodes CASSQGSGGSRETQYF.

The count of this clone is one. This rearrangement joins TRBV18 to TRBJ1-4; no clear D gene. This CDR3 spans 15 amino acids. The V end was cut by 1 base, the J end by 7 bases, with 13 bases between. In germline, CDR1 is KGHSH, CDR2 LQKENI. This CDR3 reads CASSPRTGAIEKLFF. The CDR3 DNA reads as TGTGCCAGCTCACCACGGACGGGTGCTATTGAAAAACTGTTTTTT.

The chain couples TRBV24-1 to TRBJ2-1, with TRBD1 as a possible D gene (6 bases). The V gene's germline CDR1 is KGHDR and CDR2 SFDVKD. Trimming took off 3 bases at V and 0 bases at J, with 11 bases between the two ends. CDR3 length: 16 amino acids. CDR3 residues: CATSDPGASSYNEQFF. The CDR3 nucleotides are TGTGCCACCAGTGATCCAGGGGCAAGCTCCTACAATGAGCAGTTCTTC.

V usage is TRBV5-5 and J usage is TRBJ2-5; 7 nucleotides align to TRBD2. This CDR3 region has 18 residues. The ends lost 2 bases at V and 5 bases at J; junction bases unmatched: 18. Per germline, CDR1 SGHKS and CDR2 YYEKEE (reference sequence). The CDR3 DNA sequence: TGTGCCAGCAGCTTCGCGGCGGTGGAGCGGGGCCCGGGGGAGACCCAGTACTTC. Amino acid sequence: CASSFAAVERGPGETQYF.

The chain couples TRBV28 to TRBJ1-2, with 7 bases fitting TRBD1. The germline gives CDR1 MDHEN, CDR2 SYDVKM. V dropped 5 bases and J dropped 1; count of bases not matched to a gene: 1. The CDR3 has 13 residues. The CDR3 sequence is CASSRDSNYGYTF. The CDR3 DNA follows: TGTGCCAGCAGTCGGGACAGTAACTATGGCTACACCTTC.

V gene TRBV5-8 combines with J gene TRBJ1-5; TRBD1 matches at 10 bases. V was clipped by 4 bases and J by 4 bases; unmatched bases: 8. The V gene's germline CDR1 is SGHTS and CDR2 YDEGEE. The CDR3 covers 16 residues. CDR3 protein: CASSHTLGQGNQPQHF. CDR3 nucleotides: TGTGCCAGCAGCCATACCTTGGGACAGGGGAATCAGCCCCAGCATTTT. The variable domain in full, with the rest retrieved from reference TRBV5-8 and TRBJ1-5, is EAGVTQSPTHLIKTRGQQATLRCSPISGHTSVYWYQQALGLGLQFLLWYDEGEERNRGNFPPRFSGRQFPNYSSELNVNALELEDSALYLCASSHTLGQGNQPQHFGDGTRLSIL.

In its sample, this clone was seen a few times. CDR3 nucleotides: TGTGCCAGCAGCGCTTCAAGATCTAATCAGCCCCAGCATTTT. Its translation: CASSASRSNQPQHF. The chain has TRBV11-2 and TRBJ1-5; D ambiguous. The CDR3 sequence is 14 residues long. V lost 5 bases and J lost 4, with 12 bases in between. In germline, CDR1 is SGHAT, CDR2 FQNNGV. Drawing the rest from reference TRBV11-2 and TRBJ1-5, the complete variable domain is EAGVAQSPRYKIIEKRQSVAFWCNPISGHATLYWYQQILGQGPKLLIQFQNNGVVDDSQLPKDRFSAERLKGVDSTLKIQPAKLEDSAVYLCASSASRSNQPQHFGDGTRLSIL.

This chain links TRBV19 with TRBJ2-3, with 8 bases aligning to TRBD1. This CDR3 comprises 14 residues. Trimming cost V 4 bases and J 6 bases; bases outside gene matches: 6. CDR1 and CDR2 (germline): LNHDA, SQIVND (reference sequence). The DNA for the CDR3 is TGTGCCAGTAGTAGAGGACAGGGTGTTGATACGCAGTATTTT. Its translation is CASSRGQGVDTQYF.

V usage is TRBV24-1 and J usage is TRBJ1-2; D gene uncertain. CDR3 length equals 16 residues. CDR1 is KGHDR and CDR2 is SFDVKD in the germline V gene. V lost 3 bases to trimming and J lost 5 bases, with 18 bases between them. The CDR3: CATSDPRTVIVYGYTF. In DNA, the CDR3 is TGTGCCACCAGTGATCCCCGGACGGTGATTGTATATGGCTACACCTTC.

The chain recombines TRBV19 with TRBJ2-5; 9 bases line up with TRBD1. V was pared by 5 bases and J by 3 bases, with 4 bases of the junction left unmatched. The CDR3 has 14 residues. Germline CDR1 is LNHDA and CDR2 is SQIVND (reference sequence). The CDR3 DNA reads as TGTGCCAGTAGTCGTGGACAGGGGAAAGAGACCCAGTACTTC. This codes for CASSRGQGKETQYF.

This chain uses TRBV4-1 with TRBJ1-1; D remains ambiguous. Trimming stripped 1 base from V and 6 bases from J, with 15 bases between. This CDR3 spans 15 amino acids. Germline CDR1 and CDR2: MGHRA and YSYEKL. The CDR3 DNA reads as TGCGCCAGCAGCCAAGGGCAGCGGGCCTGGGCTGAAGCTTTCTTT. It codes for CASSQGQRAWAEAFF.

This clone was counted only a few times. The V and J genes are TRBV5-1 and TRBJ2-6; D remains unclear. The CDR3 loop spans 15 amino acids. Trimming removed 2 bases from V and 4 bases from J, with 10 bases in between. The V gene's germline CDR1 is SGHRS and CDR2 YFSETQ. The CDR3 loop is CASSFPNAGANVLTF. The CDR3 DNA follows: TGCGCCAGCAGCTTCCCTAACGCGGGGGCCAACGTCCTGACTTTC.

The chain recombines TRBV2 with TRBJ1-1; the D gene is possibly TRBD1 (6 bases). This CDR3 has 15 amino acids. Germline loops: CDR1 SNHLY, CDR2 FYNNEI. V shed 6 bases and J shed 1 base, with 15 bases lying between them. The CDR3 here is CASRTKMTGNTEAFF. CDR3 in DNA: TGTGCCAGCAGGACGAAAATGACAGGGAACACTGAAGCTTTCTTT.